These 29 T cell receptor beta chains came from one sample sequenced in a study of blood T cell repertoires in COVID-19. Method: immunoSEQ multiplex PCR; TCRdb's copy keeps in-frame clones and lacks some. The sample comprises roughly 230,000 clones, around 80% of which are singletons, and about 9% rests with the top ten. The material sequenced was peripheral blood. The receptor source for this set is a man aged 40-49 years with active or convalescent COVID-19.

The chain joins TRBV12-3 or TRBV12-4 to TRBJ2-5; no definite D call. The V end lost 2 bases, the J end lost 6 bases, and 7 bases lay between the germline ends. The CDR3 has 12 residues. CDR3 amino acids: CASSLSSQTQYF. CDR3 coding DNA: TGTGCCAGCAGTTTAAGCTCCCAGACCCAGTACTTC.

This clone was found once. The chain has TRBV6-5 and TRBJ1-6; D perhaps matches TRBD1 (5 bases). The germline V gene has CDR1 MNHEY and CDR2 SVGAGI. This CDR3 contains 14 residues. Trimming removed 6 bases at V and 14 bases at J, with 20 bases between. CDR3 residues: CASSTIDRRFSLHF. The CDR3 DNA is TGTGCCAGCAGCACTATCGACAGACGGTTTTCCCTCCACTTT.

This chain links TRBV5-4 with TRBJ2-5; D is possibly TRBD1 (5 bases). This CDR3 spans 13 amino acids. V was cut by 2 bases and J by 1 base, with 6 bases left in between. Per the germline V gene, CDR1 is SGHNT and CDR2 is YYREEE (reference sequence). Here the CDR3 reads CASSLGVQETQYF. In DNA, the CDR3 is TGTGCCAGCAGCTTAGGGGTCCAAGAGACCCAGTACTTC. The full variable domain, rest sourced from reference TRBV5-4 and TRBJ2-5, is ETGVTQSPTHLIKTRGQQVTLRCSSQSGHNTVSWYQQALGQGPQFIFQYYREEENGRGNFPPRFSGLQFPNYSSELNVNALELDDSALYLCASSLGVQETQYFGPGTRLLVL.

The chain recombines TRBV5-1 with TRBJ1-1, with TRBD1 matching over 11 bases. J was trimmed by 7 bases and V by 4 bases; bases with no gene match: 18. CDR3 length: 18 residues. From germline, CDR1 is SGHRS and CDR2 YFSETQ. The CDR3 protein is CASSPASWTGGLGVEAFF. CDR3 DNA sequence: TGCGCCAGCAGCCCCGCTTCGTGGACAGGGGGCCTAGGTGTTGAAGCTTTCTTT.

The chain is built from TRBV2 and TRBJ1-1; a possible D gene is TRBD1 (5 bases). V lost 6 bases and J lost 4, with 12 bases in between. This CDR3 has 13 amino acids. Germline lookup yields CDR1 SNHLY and CDR2 FYNNEI. CDR3 region: CASRIRQSTEAFF. DNA of the CDR3: TGTGCCAGCAGGATCCGACAGTCCACTGAAGCTTTCTTT.

The DNA of the CDR3 is TGTGCCACCAGTGATCTCAGGGGGGAACACTACAATGAGCAGTTCTTC. Protein product: CATSDLRGEHYNEQFF. The chain recombines TRBV24-1 with TRBJ2-1; possibly TRBD1 for D (7 bases). The germline V gene has CDR1 KGHDR and CDR2 SFDVKD. Trimming removed 3 bases from V and 3 bases from J, with 14 bases in between. The CDR3 loop spans 16 amino acids.

CDR3: CASSNPGSTEAFF. The CDR3 bases are TGTGCCAGTAGTAACCCTGGGAGCACTGAAGCTTTCTTT. The gene calls are TRBV19 and TRBJ1-1; D is ambiguous. The CDR3 totals 13 residues. Germline values: CDR1 LNHDA, CDR2 SQIVND (reference sequence). Trimming took 4 bases from V and 4 from J, leaving 10 bases between them.

This clone has just a few counts. The chain has TRBV29-1 and TRBJ2-7; tentative D call: TRBD2 (6 bases). This CDR3 region has 11 residues. V dropped 4 bases and J dropped 7 bases, with 11 bases sitting between them. Per germline, CDR1 SQVTM and CDR2 ANQGSEA. CDR3 nucleotides: TGCAGCGTTGTGAGTGGGAGGGAGCAGTACTTC. Translating it yields CSVVSGREQYF.

A few counts support this clone. The chain recombines TRBV5-6 with TRBJ1-3; no clear D gene. The CDR3 totals 14 residues. Trimming removed 2 bases at V and 3 bases at J, with 9 bases between. CDR1 SGHDT and CDR2 YYEEEE come from the germline V gene. CDR3 residues: CASSFWTVGNTIYF. In DNA form, the CDR3 reads TGTGCCAGCAGCTTCTGGACTGTTGGAAACACCATATATTTT. Full variable domain (rest looked up from reference TRBV5-6 and TRBJ1-3): DAGVTQSPTHLIKTRGQQVTLRCSPKSGHDTVSWYQQALGQGPQFIFQYYEEEERQRGNFPDRFSGHQFPNYSSELNVNALLLGDSALYLCASSFWTVGNTIYFGEGSWLTVV.

The CDR3 is CASRGQGDTEAFF. In nucleotides, the CDR3 is TGCGCCAGCAGGGGACAGGGGGACACTGAAGCTTTCTTT. The chain uses TRBV10-1 and TRBJ1-1; 11 positions agree with TRBD1. Germline loops: CDR1 WNHNN, CDR2 SYGVQD (reference sequence). The CDR3 sequence is 13 residues long. Trimming at V came to 6 bases and at J to 3 bases, leaving 0 bases not matched to a gene.

This rearrangement joins TRBV5-8 to TRBJ1-2, with 8 bases lining up with TRBD1. Germline V gives CDR1 SGHTS, CDR2 YDEGEE. CDR3 length equals 13 residues. V gave up 6 bases and J gave up 8 bases; unmatched junction bases: 9. The CDR3 nucleotides read TGTGCCAGCAAGATCGACAGGGGATCCGGCTACACCTTC. This codes for CASKIDRGSGYTF.

This clone was counted a single time. The CDR3 here is CASSLAIQGQGEKLFF. The CDR3 nucleotides are TGTGCCAGCAGCTTGGCCATACAGGGGCAGGGTGAAAAACTGTTTTTT. The rearrangement links TRBV5-6 to TRBJ1-4, with 7 bases identical to TRBD1. Trimming at V came to 0 bases and at J to 7 bases, leaving 9 bases not matched to a gene. CDR1 and CDR2 (germline): SGHDT, YYEEEE. The CDR3 loop spans 16 amino acids. Looking up the rest from reference TRBV5-6 and TRBJ1-4 gives the full variable domain: DAGVTQSPTHLIKTRGQQVTLRCSPKSGHDTVSWYQQALGQGPQFIFQYYEEEERQRGNFPDRFSGHQFPNYSSELNVNALLLGDSALYLCASSLAIQGQGEKLFFGSGTQLSVL.

A note on this clone: The identical CDR3 is also encoded by other nucleotide sequences in the sample. CDR3 DNA: TGTGCCAGCAGCCCAGGGGGCTATAATTCACCCCTCCACTTT. Encoded protein: CASSPGGYNSPLHF. This chain uses TRBV9 with TRBJ1-6, with 7 bases fitting TRBD1. The germline CDR1 and CDR2 sequences are SGDLS and YYNGEE. The CDR3 spans 14 residues. V shed 4 bases and J 3 bases; nucleotides not matched to a gene: 1.

The chain joins TRBV6-5 to TRBJ2-1, with D perhaps TRBD1 (6 bases). There are 13 residues in the CDR3. CDR1 and CDR2 (germline): MNHEY, SVGAGI. The V end lost 5 bases, the J end lost 7 bases, and 12 bases lay between the germline ends. The CDR3 DNA follows: TGTGCCAGCAGTAAATACAGGGAAAATGAGCAGTTCTTC. Protein sequence: CASSKYRENEQFF.

The chain joins TRBV11-3 to TRBJ2-1; tentative D call: TRBD2 (6 bases). The V gene lost 6 bases and the J gene lost 3 bases, with 18 bases spanning the gap. Looked up from germline, CDR1 is SGHNT and CDR2 is YENEEA. The CDR3 consists of 16 residues. CDR3 sequence: CASRTEGSDYYNEQFF. Here the CDR3 DNA reads TGTGCCAGCAGGACCGAGGGGTCGGACTACTACAATGAGCAGTTCTTC.

This chain joins TRBV29-1 and TRBJ1-2, with D possibly TRBD1 on 6 matching bases. The CDR3 runs to 12 residues. The germline V gene encodes CDR1 SQVTM and CDR2 ANQGSEA. V lost 6 bases and J 5 bases, leaving 13 bases between the germline ends. In nucleotides, the CDR3 is TGCAGCGTGGGGGCGCAGGGGTATGGCTACACCTTC. It specifies CSVGAQGYGYTF.

V gene TRBV2 combines with J gene TRBJ1-3; D unclear. Deletions cut 1 base from V and 0 bases from J, with 7 bases between. CDR1 SNHLY and CDR2 FYNNEI come from the germline V gene. The CDR3 has 15 residues. The CDR3 DNA follows: TGTGCCAGCAGTGAAGGACTTAGCTCTGGAAACACCATATATTTT. It encodes CASSEGLSSGNTIYF.

The gene calls are TRBV25-1 and TRBJ1-3; 8 bases are shared with TRBD1. The CDR3 totals 13 residues. The junction had 8 bases not matched to a gene; V was cut back by 8 bases and J by 8 bases. The germline V gene encodes CDR1 MGHDK and CDR2 SYGVNS. The CDR3 DNA is TGTGCCAGCTCTTGGACAGGGTGGGACACCATATATTTT. Translated, it gives CASSWTGWDTIYF.

The J gene is TRBJ1-4, the V gene TRBV6-5; D gene unclear. The CDR3 is 16 amino acids. CDR1 and CDR2 from the germline V gene are MNHEY and SVGAGI. Trimming removed 2 bases at V and 10 bases at J, with 20 bases between. The CDR3 reads CASSYDRQGPRGKLFF. The CDR3 bases are TGTGCCAGCAGTTACGATAGACAAGGGCCCCGGGGAAAACTGTTTTTT.

The V and J genes are TRBV6-1 and TRBJ2-5; 16 nucleotides agree with TRBD2. Germline values: CDR1 MNHNS, CDR2 SASEGT. The CDR3 totals 17 residues. The junction had 3 bases not matched to a gene; V was cut back by 2 bases and J by 3 bases. The CDR3 DNA reads TGTGCCAGCAGTGAACCGGGACTAGCGGGGGGGAAAGAGACCCAGTACTTC. Protein sequence: CASSEPGLAGGKETQYF.

The chain uses TRBV3-1 (or the pseudogene TRBV3-2) and TRBJ1-2; D is undetermined. The V end lost 4 bases, the J end lost 4 bases, and 22 bases lay between the germline ends. Germline CDR1 is LGHDT and CDR2 is YNNKEL (reference sequence). The CDR3 totals 17 residues. The CDR3 reads CASSPRSNSILTYGYTF. The CDR3 DNA reads TGTGCCAGCAGCCCGCGGTCGAACTCCATCCTTACCTATGGCTACACCTTC.

In this sample, this clone turned up once. This chain links TRBV24-1 with TRBJ2-1; 12 positions match TRBD1. The V gene end was trimmed by 1 base and the J gene end by 7 bases; junction bases not matched to a gene: 16. This CDR3 spans 20 amino acids. Germline lookup yields CDR1 KGHDR and CDR2 SFDVKD. CDR3 DNA sequence: TGTGCCACCAGTGATTTCCGCTCCATCCCGGGACAGGGGGCTACAAATGAGCAGTTCTTC. Protein sequence: CATSDFRSIPGQGATNEQFF.

This chain joins TRBV4-1 and TRBJ1-6; no firm D call. Trimming removed 3 bases from V and 7 bases from J, with 16 bases in between. This CDR3 is built from 16 residues. Germline loops: CDR1 MGHRA, CDR2 YSYEKL. The CDR3 coding sequence is TGCGCCAGCAGCCAGATTCCGCGGAATGTAAATTCACCCCTCCACTTT. It translates to CASSQIPRNVNSPLHF.

V usage is TRBV5-6 and J usage is TRBJ1-2; 8 nucleotides line up with TRBD1. The V gene end was trimmed by 1 base and the J gene end by 7 bases; junction bases not matched to a gene: 12. This CDR3 region has 16 residues. Germline-derived CDR1 and CDR2 are SGHDT and YYEEEE. The CDR3 protein is CASSLSGGTGIGGYTF. In DNA, the CDR3 is TGTGCCAGCAGCTTGTCCGGGGGGACAGGTATCGGTGGCTACACCTTC. Drawing the rest from reference TRBV5-6 and TRBJ1-2, the complete variable domain is DAGVTQSPTHLIKTRGQQVTLRCSPKSGHDTVSWYQQALGQGPQFIFQYYEEEERQRGNFPDRFSGHQFPNYSSELNVNALLLGDSALYLCASSLSGGTGIGGYTFGSGTRLTVV.

J is TRBJ1-1 and V is TRBV7-9, with TRBD1 matching 8 bases. Trimming at V came to 1 base and at J to 5 bases, leaving 15 bases not matched to a gene. The CDR3 loop spans 18 amino acids. Per the germline V gene, CDR1 is SEHNR and CDR2 is FQNEAQ (reference sequence). CDR3 sequence: CASSLGLAGGARSTEAFF. CDR3 nucleotides: TGTGCCAGCAGCTTAGGACTCGCAGGGGGCGCGAGATCTACTGAAGCTTTCTTT. Filled out from reference TRBV7-9 and TRBJ1-1, the complete variable domain reads DTGVSQNPRHKITKRGQNVTFRCDPISEHNRLYWYRQTLGQGPEFLTYFQNEAQLEKSRLLSDRFSAERPKGSFSTLEIQRTEQGDSAMYLCASSLGLAGGARSTEAFFGQGTRLTVV.

The V gene is TRBV6-5, the J gene TRBJ1-2; weak D call: TRBD1 (5 bases). The CDR3 is 15 amino acids. Germline V gives CDR1 MNHEY, CDR2 SVGAGI. V was clipped by 7 bases and J by 5 bases, with 20 bases between them. CDR3 residues: CASNAGMTVLYGYTF. CDR3 DNA sequence: TGTGCCAGCAATGCAGGGATGACGGTACTATATGGCTACACCTTC.

This clone was counted only a few times. The chain joins TRBV7-2 to TRBJ2-2; TRBD2 might be the D (7 bases). Germline V CDR1 and CDR2: SGHTA, FQGNSA. The CDR3 extends over 16 amino acids. Trimming took off 5 bases at V and 5 bases at J, with 18 bases between the two ends. CDR3 sequence: CASSPWVAGATGELFF. CDR3 nucleotide sequence: TGTGCCAGCAGCCCTTGGGTGGCGGGGGCGACCGGGGAGCTGTTTTTT.

The CDR3 loop reads CATSGHSNQPQHF. For the CDR3, the DNA is TGTGCCACCAGTGGTCATAGCAATCAGCCCCAGCATTTT. The chain uses TRBV24-1 and TRBJ1-5, with D unresolved. Germline CDR1 reads KGHDR; CDR2 reads SFDVKD. V shed 5 bases and J shed 0 bases, with 4 bases lying between them. This CDR3 spans 13 amino acids.

The DNA for the CDR3 is TGTGCCAGCAGCTCCCGGACTAGCGGAGAGACCCAGTACTTC. It codes for CASSSRTSGETQYF. V usage is TRBV5-6 and J usage is TRBJ2-5; 10 positions match TRBD2. Germline CDR1 and CDR2: SGHDT and YYEEEE. With 3 bases clipped from V and 4 bases from J, the junction kept 3 bases outside the gene matches. The CDR3 length is 14 residues.